This T cell receptor beta chain is from a study of CD8+ T cells in alopecia areata (dated by TCRdb to the late 2010s). Some background on the complete study: The treated patients, all with moderate-to-severe alopecia areata, were enrolled in an open-label pilot trial of oral tofacitinib given at 5 to 10 mg twice daily. Tofacitinib was administered for 6 to 18 months, and 6 months of follow-up off drug were then conducted to assess delayed response and recurrence. Disease severity in treated patients was measured with the SALT score, which quantifies the percentage of affected scalp surface area. To study T cell clonal expansion in alopecia areata, the researchers applied high-throughput TCRbeta sequencing to both the C3H/HeJ mouse model and human patients. Human TCRbeta sequencing covered scalp tissue and sorted CD4+ and CD8+ peripheral blood T cells from patchy and totalis/universalis alopecia areata patients and healthy controls. Tofacitinib-treated patients had biopsies at baseline and at 4 and 24 weeks of treatment, with a later scalp biopsy in several patients. Scalp clonality was compared among normal scalp (n=4), patchy alopecia areata scalp (n=8), and alopecia totalis/universalis scalp (n=8). RNA came from the PAXgene miRNA kit for fixed scalp, the miRNeasy kit for PBMCs, and the RNeasy kit for mouse skin. TCRbeta CDR3 regions were amplified by immunoSEQ multiplex PCR with 35 Vbeta forward and 13 Jbeta reverse primers.

The library was generated by the immunoSEQ multiplex PCR assay. For TCR sequencing, RNA was extracted from every sample and reverse transcribed into cDNA to serve as template. SuperScript III was used to make first-strand cDNA, primed with a 2:1 mix of oligo-dT and random hexamers. A synthetic immune receptor repertoire was used to measure amplification bias, and any remaining bias was corrected computationally. Regarding the original processing steps: Raw reads were preprocessed to remove errors, and CDR3 was defined by IMGT conventions from the conserved cysteine to phenylalanine. To get clonality, Shannon entropy was normalized by log2 of the number of productive unique TCRs and the result was subtracted from 1. Whether each scalp clone was CD4 or CD8 was inferred by checking scalp TCRbeta sequences against the CD4 and CD8 repertoires from sorted blood. The table was pulled from immuneACCESS by TCRdb, which kept in-frame rearrangements only. Such tables lose some clones; where checked, under half of the loss comes from unresolved V genes, and the rest has no known cause. Clone size and the V and J calls come from that table; the DNA yielded D and trimming. The sample table lists some 130,000 clones, around half of them with a count of one. Jointly, the top ten make up around 15% of the sample.

The germline V gene (reference sequence) specifies MNHEY as CDR1 and SMNVEV as CDR2. The CDR3, cysteine through phenylalanine, is 17 amino acids long. Only the CDR3 portion is preserved as DNA: 51 bases, with reading frame beginning at the first base. Here V drops 5 bases and J drops 4 bases, and the junction holds 11 bases not matched to any gene. General findings and caveats noted by the study authors: Because the treated cohort was small and had only one nonresponder, larger studies are needed to examine links between baseline CD8+ expansion and response. Compared with normal scalp, lesional scalp had higher clonality and more expanded CD8+ clones, particularly in alopecia totalis/universalis, a pattern that suggests antigenic drive. Tofacitinib significantly lowered scalp clonality and the number of expanded CD8+ clones among the top 100 scalp clones. Shared TCR sequences between patients were less evident than in mice, which may be partly attributable to HLA diversity in the patient population. Unlike mouse skin, which is dominated by gammadelta T cells, normal human skin has resident alphabeta T cells that are also sequenced, and this complicates analysis of the scalp TCR repertoire. During tofacitinib treatment, many expanded lesional clones stuck around in both scalp and blood, and this persistence may partly explain why relapse happens after treatment is stopped.

Concerning this clone itself: No antigen is known for it. Per-base quality was not reported, and no clone a single base away is much larger than it.

The time point tag for this specimen amounts to: more than 3 weeks on oral tofacitinib. The sample's treatment or condition label is to be understood as: oral pan-JAK inhibitor, 5-10 mg twice daily. Peripheral blood and lesional scalp punch biopsies were obtained from patients with alopecia areata. After PBMCs were isolated by density centrifugation and stained for CD3, CD4 and CD8, a FACSAria was used to sort CD4+ and CD8+ T cells. The chain is assembled from TRBV27 and TRBJ2-1; TRBD2 lines up with 10 middle nucleotides. The receptor's source is a human donor with alopecia areata. Sequences were derived from CD8+ T cells sorted from blood, sampled at week 4, from a patient treated with tofacitinib. The CDR3 region has the sequence CASSEEESGGAYNEQFF. The nucleotide sequence reads as follows: TGTGCCAGCAGTGAAGAGGAAAGCGGGGGGGCATACAATGAGCAGTTCTTC.